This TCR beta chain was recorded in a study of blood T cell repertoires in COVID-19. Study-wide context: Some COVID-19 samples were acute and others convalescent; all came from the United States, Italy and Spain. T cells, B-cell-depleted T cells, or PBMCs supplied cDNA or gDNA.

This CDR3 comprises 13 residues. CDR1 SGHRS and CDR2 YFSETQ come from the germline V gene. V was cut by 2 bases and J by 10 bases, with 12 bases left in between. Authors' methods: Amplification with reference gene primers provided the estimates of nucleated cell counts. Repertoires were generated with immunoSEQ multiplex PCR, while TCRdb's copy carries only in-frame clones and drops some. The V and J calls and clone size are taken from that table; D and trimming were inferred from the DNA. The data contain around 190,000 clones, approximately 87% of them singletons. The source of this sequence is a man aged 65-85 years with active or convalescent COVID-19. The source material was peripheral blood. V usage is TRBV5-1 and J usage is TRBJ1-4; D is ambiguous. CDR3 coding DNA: TGCGCCAGCAGCTTCGAGCCGACGGGAAAACTGTTTTTT. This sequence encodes CASSFEPTGKLFF.